The next 9 T cell receptor beta chains were all read from a single sample in a study of blood T cells in healthy people across ages. A second 7 to 11 cycle PCR used barcoded and J-beta primers. MiXCR was run by TCRdb on the 5' RACE reads, yielding one entry per CDR3 protein. Of approximately 820,000 distinct CDR3 sequences listed, around two fifths are singletons. The specimen was blood. The receptors were sampled from a man between 60 and 75 years old in good health.

This clonotype has only one observation. It may be a read error: a sequence one base away is much more abundant. The CDR3 region is CASRDGPHGETQYF. The CDR3 DNA sequence: TGTGCCAGCAGGGATGGGCCCCACGGGGAGACCCAGTACTTC. V gene TRBV2 combines with J gene TRBJ2-5; D unclear. The germline V gene has CDR1 SNHLY and CDR2 FYNNEI. The CDR3 spans 14 residues. V lost 6 bases, J lost 5 bases, and 16 bases lay in between.

The sample holds one count of this clonotype. The chain uses TRBV20-1 and TRBJ1-2; D is possibly TRBD1 (5 bases). The CDR3 totals 13 residues. With 3 bases removed from V and 7 bases from J, the gap between germline ends came to 15 bases. Germline-derived CDR1 and CDR2 are DFQATT and SNEGSKA (reference sequence). This chain's CDR3 is CSASPPGSSGYTF. CDR3 coding DNA: TGCAGTGCTAGCCCTCCAGGGTCCTCTGGCTACACCTTC.

This rearrangement joins TRBV7-2 to TRBJ2-1; 8 nucleotides agree with TRBD1. The J segment lost 6 bases and the V segment lost 1 base, leaving 11 bases of the junction unmatched. Germline loops: CDR1 SGHTA, CDR2 FQGNSA. This CDR3 has 17 amino acids. CDR3 residues: CASSLVVLDRVSNEQFF. CDR3 nucleotide sequence: TGTGCCAGCAGCTTAGTTGTTTTGGACAGGGTGTCCAATGAGCAGTTCTTC.

This clonotype was detected ten times or more. V gene TRBV7-2 combines with J gene TRBJ2-7; no clear D gene. V was clipped by 5 bases and J by 0 bases, with 14 bases between them. Germline-derived CDR1 and CDR2 are SGHTA and FQGNSA. This CDR3 spans 15 amino acids. CDR3 sequence (DNA): TGTGCCAGCAGCGTACGGACGACGAGCTCCTACGAGCAGTACTTC. Translation gives CASSVRTTSSYEQYF.

The CDR3 region is CASSQEEGSSQPQHF. CDR3 in DNA: TGCGCCAGCAGCCAAGAAGAGGGATCGAGTCAGCCCCAGCATTTT. The chain carries TRBV4-1 and TRBJ1-5, with no clear D. V was shortened by 0 bases and J by 6 bases, with 12 bases between the two germline ends. The CDR3 contains 15 residues. CDR1 and CDR2 (germline): MGHRA, YSYEKL.

There are a few counts of this clonotype. J is TRBJ1-2 and V is TRBV7-2; D might be TRBD1 (5 bases). Germline V gene lookup returns CDR1 SGHTA and CDR2 FQGNSA. The CDR3 extends over 15 amino acids. Trimming shortened V by 2 bases and J by 1 base, and 11 bases separated the two germline ends. The CDR3 DNA reads TGTGCCAGCAGCTTAAAGGACGGACATAACTATGGCTACACCTTC. Translation: CASSLKDGHNYGYTF.

This clonotype was picked up a small number of times. The rearrangement uses TRBV12-3 or TRBV12-4 and TRBJ2-7, with 8 nucleotides matching TRBD2. Trimming removed 6 bases from V and 4 bases from J; junction bases left unmatched: 11. This CDR3 is built from 15 residues. DNA for the CDR3: TGTGCCAGCAGCCTGGTGGTAGCGGGGAAGTACGAGCAGTACTTC. This codes for CASSLVVAGKYEQYF.

This clonotype was observed at least ten times. The chain joins TRBV4-3 to TRBJ2-7, with TRBD1 identical over 9 bases. This CDR3 has 15 amino acids. The V gene end was trimmed by 0 bases and the J gene end by 3 bases; junction bases not matched to a gene: 3. Germline CDR1 and CDR2: LGHNA and YSLEER. This CDR3 reads CASSQDWGQGYEQYF. The DNA for the CDR3 is TGCGCCAGCAGCCAAGATTGGGGACAGGGCTACGAGCAGTACTTC.

The J gene is TRBJ2-7, the V gene TRBV18, with 9 positions matching TRBD1. J lost 7 bases, V lost 6 bases, and 10 bases had no gene match. The CDR3 runs 14 residues. Germline-derived CDR1 and CDR2 are KGHSH and LQKENI. This CDR3 reads CASSRDRALNEQYF. Written as DNA, the CDR3 is TGTGCCAGCTCCCGGGACAGGGCTCTCAATGAGCAGTACTTC. Looking up the rest from reference TRBV18 and TRBJ2-7 gives the full variable domain: NAGVMQNPRHLVRRRGQEARLRCSPMKGHSHVYWYRQLPEEGLKFMVYLQKENIIDESGMPKERFSAEFPKEGPSILRIQQVVRGDSAAYFCASSRDRALNEQYFGPGTRLTVT.